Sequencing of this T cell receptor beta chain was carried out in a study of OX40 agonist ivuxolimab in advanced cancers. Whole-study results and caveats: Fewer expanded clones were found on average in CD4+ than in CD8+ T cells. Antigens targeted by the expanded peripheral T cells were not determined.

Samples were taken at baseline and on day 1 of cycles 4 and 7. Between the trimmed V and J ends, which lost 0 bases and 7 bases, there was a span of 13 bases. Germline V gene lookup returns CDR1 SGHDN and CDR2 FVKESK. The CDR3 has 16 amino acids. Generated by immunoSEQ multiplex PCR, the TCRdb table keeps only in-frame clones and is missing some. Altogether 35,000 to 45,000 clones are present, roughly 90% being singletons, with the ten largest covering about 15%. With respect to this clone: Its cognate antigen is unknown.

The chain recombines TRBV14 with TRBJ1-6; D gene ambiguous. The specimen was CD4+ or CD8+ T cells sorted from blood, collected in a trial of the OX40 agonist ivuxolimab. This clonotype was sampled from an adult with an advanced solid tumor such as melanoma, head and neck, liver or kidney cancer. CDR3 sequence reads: CASSQDGEGINSPLHF. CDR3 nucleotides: TGTGCCAGCAGCCAAGATGGGGAGGGAATCAATTCACCCCTCCACTTT. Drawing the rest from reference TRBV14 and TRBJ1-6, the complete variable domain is EAGVTQFPSHSVIEKGQTVTLRCDPISGHDNLYWYRRVMGKEIKFLLHFVKESKQDESGMPNNRFLAERTGGTYSTLKVQPAELEDSGVYFCASSQDGEGINSPLHFGNGTRLTVT.